These 8 T cell receptor beta chains originate from one sample sequenced in a study of shared clonotypes between healthy human individuals. Data came from immunoSEQ multiplex PCR; TCRdb stores just in-frame clones and leaves some out. The top ten clones hold 0.6% to 0.7% of a sample with 950,000 to 1,100,000 clones, more than 75% of them seen once. Material: memory CD4+ T cells from PBMCs. Subset here: CD45RA-negative fraction. Source of these receptors: a man younger than 35 in good health. Some clones in this sample may be carry-over from other donors' samples.

The chain has TRBV27 and TRBJ2-3; 9 nucleotides line up with TRBD1. CDR1 and CDR2 from the germline V gene are MNHEY and SMNVEV (reference sequence). With V trimmed by 6 bases and J by 0 bases, 10 bases remained unmatched. This CDR3 is 17 amino acids long. This CDR3 reads CASSTGGAQASTDTQYF. In nucleotides, the CDR3 is TGTGCCAGCAGCACAGGGGGCGCCCAAGCTAGCACAGATACGCAGTATTTT.

This clone showed up just once. J is TRBJ1-5 and V is TRBV30; D uncertain. Trimming pared 2 bases from V and 3 bases from J, leaving 8 bases between. CDR1 GTSNPN and CDR2 SVGIG come from the germline V gene (reference sequence). CDR3 length: 13 amino acids. CDR3 loop: CAWSSGNNQPQHF. CDR3 nucleotide sequence: TGTGCCTGGAGTTCAGGAAACAATCAGCCCCAGCATTTT. Filled out from reference TRBV30 and TRBJ1-5, the complete variable domain reads SQTIHQWPATLVQPVGSPLSLECTVEGTSNPNLYWYRQAAGRGLQLLFYSVGIGQISSEVPQNLSASRPQDRQFILSSKKLLLSDSGFYLCAWSSGNNQPQHFGDGTRLSIL.

This chain links TRBV29-1 with TRBJ1-1, with D maybe TRBD1 (6 bases). This CDR3 contains 11 residues. V was pared by 5 bases and J by 11 bases, with 15 bases between. CDR1 and CDR2 from the germline V gene are SQVTM and ANQGSEA. CDR3 DNA sequence: TGCAGCGTTAGGAATAGGGGGGAGGCTTTCTTT. Its protein is CSVRNRGEAFF.

The genes are TRBV28 and TRBJ1-1; perhaps TRBD1 as D (6 bases). This CDR3 spans 13 amino acids. Germline loops: CDR1 MDHEN, CDR2 SYDVKM. V dropped 10 bases and J dropped 3 bases, with 15 bases sitting between them. The CDR3 DNA sequence: TGTGCCACCGAAGAGGGGGGTTACACTGAAGCTTTCTTT. Translating gives CATEEGGYTEAFF.

The V and J genes are TRBV5-5 and TRBJ1-1; 9 bases agree with TRBD1. Germline trimming cut 1 base from V and 4 bases from J; bases unmatched to any gene: 5. Germline V gene data show CDR1 as SGHKS and CDR2 as YYEKEE (reference sequence). This CDR3 spans 15 amino acids. The CDR3 DNA reads TGTGCCAGCAGCTTGCTACTGGACAGGGGCACTGAAGCTTTCTTT. Its protein product is CASSLLLDRGTEAFF.

The chain couples TRBV23-1 to TRBJ2-5; 12 bases agree with TRBD1. TRBV23-1 is labeled an ORF, and its function is uncertain. Losses at the gene ends were 6 bases for V and 2 bases for J; bases not matched to a gene: 25. The CDR3 spans 22 residues. The CDR3 loop reads CASRAGTGGASRLAGLQETQYF. The DNA of the CDR3 is TGCGCCAGCAGAGCCGGGACAGGGGGCGCCTCTAGACTAGCGGGCCTTCAAGAGACCCAGTACTTC.

The V gene is TRBV5-1, the J gene TRBJ2-7; 8 bases map to TRBD1. J lost 2 bases, V lost 0 bases, and 10 bases had no gene match. The CDR3 runs 17 residues. Germline lookup yields CDR1 SGHRS and CDR2 YFSETQ. The CDR3 DNA reads as TGCGCCAGCAGCTTGGACCCCGTCGACAGGGGAACCTACGAGCAGTACTTC. Translated: CASSLDPVDRGTYEQYF.

The chain recombines TRBV6-1 with TRBJ1-5, with D perhaps matching TRBD1 (6 bases). There are 14 residues in the CDR3. CDR1 MNHNS and CDR2 SASEGT come from the germline V gene. V lost 7 bases to trimming and J lost 1 base, with 11 bases between them. CDR3 loop: CASMRGVSNQPQHF. In nucleotides, the CDR3 is TGTGCCAGCATGAGGGGGGTGAGCAATCAGCCCCAGCATTTT.